This entry lists 6 T cell receptor beta chains sequenced from one sample in a study of T cell changes during pregnancy in multiple sclerosis. TCRdb keeps only in-frame clones here, not all; method: immunoSEQ multiplex PCR. The top ten hold 5.5% to 7.5% of the sample, which has just under 20,000 clones, more than 80% seen once. The material sequenced was CD8+ T cells from peripheral blood mononuclear cells, taken in the third trimester of pregnancy. These receptors all come from a female donor in good health, enrolled as a control in a pregnancy study.

On this clone: One end of the junction is discordant with germline, which a read error may explain. The chain joins TRBV7-7 to TRBJ2-1, with 13 bases matching TRBD2. This CDR3 contains 15 residues. CDR1 SSHAT and CDR2 FNYEAQ come from the germline V gene (reference sequence). CDR3 DNA: TGTGCTAGCAGCCGCGGACTAGCGGGGGTCAATGAGCAGTTCTTC. Amino acid sequence: CASSRGLAGVNEQFF.

In DNA form, the CDR3 reads TGTGCCAGTAGTATAGATCAGAGATGGGGGGAGGCCGGGGAGCTGTTTTTT. This encodes CASSIDQRWGEAGELFF. The rearrangement uses TRBV19 and TRBJ2-2, with a weak D call TRBD2 (6 bases). CDR3 length: 17 residues. With 0 bases removed from V and 6 bases from J, the gap between germline ends came to 17 bases. Germline CDR1 is LNHDA and CDR2 is SQIVND (reference sequence).

This clone has only one observation. This chain links TRBV28 with TRBJ2-7; D not resolved. V was pared by 5 bases and J by 4 bases, with 12 bases between. The CDR3 sequence is 13 residues long. The germline gives CDR1 MDHEN, CDR2 SYDVKM. CDR3: CASSPLATYEQYF. CDR3 nucleotides: TGTGCCAGCAGTCCCCTTGCGACTTACGAGCAGTACTTC.

This clone came up once. The CDR3 region is CASSPGTGFYEQYF. CDR3 DNA sequence: TGTGCCAGCAGCCCCGGGACAGGGTTCTACGAGCAGTACTTC. V and J are TRBV11-3 and TRBJ2-7, with 9 bases aligning to TRBD1. V was pared by 5 bases and J by 3 bases, with 5 bases of the junction left unmatched. This CDR3 contains 14 residues. The germline gives CDR1 SGHNT, CDR2 YENEEA.

The V and J genes are TRBV11-2 and TRBJ1-1; D not certain. CDR1 and CDR2 from the germline V gene are SGHAT and FQNNGV. The CDR3 runs to 11 residues. V gave up 2 bases and J gave up 6 bases, with 4 bases separating them. CDR3 sequence reads: CASSLQAEAFF. The DNA of the CDR3 is TGTGCCAGCAGCTTACAGGCTGAAGCTTTCTTT.

The chain combines TRBV4-3 with TRBJ1-4; TRBD1 aligns across 9 bases. The germline V gene has CDR1 LGHNA and CDR2 YSLEER. This CDR3 has 14 residues. The J segment lost 5 bases and the V segment lost 4 bases, leaving 2 bases of the junction unmatched. The CDR3 loop is CASSRGTGNEKLFF. The CDR3 DNA is TGCGCCAGCAGCCGAGGGACAGGGAATGAAAAACTGTTTTTT.